This TCR beta chain was documented in a study of T cells after yellow fever vaccination. Study information: Preparation used SMART-Seq v4 Ultra Low Input for the low-cell-number fractions.

Synthesis of TCR cDNA relied on 5'RACE template switching, which attached a universal primer site and UMIs. TCRdb analysed the 5' RACE reads with MiXCR anew, one entry per CDR3 protein. The sample contains approximately 510,000 distinct CDR3 sequences, 20% to 25% of which appear only once. Germline CDR1 reads SGDLS; CDR2 reads YYNGEE. Unmatched junction bases numbered 7, after V lost 4 bases and J lost 2 bases. The CDR3 extends over 16 amino acids. General study results and limits: Reappearing after the booster were most of the clones from primary vaccination (around 96% CD4, approximately 89% CD8). Contaminating bulk clonotypes could be abundant in FACS-sorted repertoires.

As concerns this clonotype: No antigen is known for it.

Material: PBMCs, obtained 21 days after the first yellow fever vaccination. The chain joins TRBV9 to TRBJ2-1; 9 bases agree with TRBD2. The clonotype originates from a man aged 18 to 29 who received the YFV17D yellow fever vaccine. CDR3 region: CASSIRSGGPYNEQFF. The CDR3 region has the DNA TGTGCCAGCAGCATTCGTAGCGGGGGACCCTACAATGAGCAGTTCTTC.